The clone carrying this TCR beta chain was seen once. Its antigen is unknown. Germline loops: CDR1 SNHLY, CDR2 FYNNEI. The CDR3 runs 14 residues. The V gene end was trimmed by 4 bases and the J gene end by 7 bases; junction bases not matched to a gene: 6. 13 Jbeta primers and 60 Vbeta primers were used for the PCR. Here immunoSEQ multiplex PCR was the method, and the copy in TCRdb shows in-frame clones only, minus some. The sample holds about 160,000 clones, around 69% seen once. This specimen comes from a study of cytomegalovirus exposure and HLA in healthy donors. Each of the donors was a healthy bone marrow donor. Findings and caveats of the study: TCR beta sequences reportedly predicted the HLA-A and HLA-B alleles of most subjects accurately. In vitro confirmation showed a few CMV-associated chains to be CMV antigen specific. In an earlier analysis, productive rearrangement rates for most beta V segments clustered near 87% or 30%.

What was sequenced was PBMCs. The gene calls are TRBV2 and TRBJ1-4; 7 positions agree with TRBD1. The receptor was derived from a man aged 60 to 75 in good health and CMV-seronegative. CDR3 protein: CASSGDSGPEKLFF. For the CDR3, the DNA is TGTGCCAGCAGTGGGGACAGTGGCCCTGAAAAACTGTTTTTT.